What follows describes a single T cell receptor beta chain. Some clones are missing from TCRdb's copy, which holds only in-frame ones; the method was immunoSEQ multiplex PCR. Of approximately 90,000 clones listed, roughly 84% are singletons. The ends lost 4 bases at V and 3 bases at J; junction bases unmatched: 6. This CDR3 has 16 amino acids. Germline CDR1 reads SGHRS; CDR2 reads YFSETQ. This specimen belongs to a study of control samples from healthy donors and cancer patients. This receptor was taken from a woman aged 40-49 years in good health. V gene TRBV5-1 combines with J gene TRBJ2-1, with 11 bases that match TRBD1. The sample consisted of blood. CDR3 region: CASSPAGTGGYNEQFF. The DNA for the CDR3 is TGCGCCAGCAGCCCCGCCGGGACAGGGGGCTACAATGAGCAGTTCTTC.